This T cell receptor (beta chain) originates from a study of T cells in Graves' hyperthyroidism and ophthalmopathy. Researchers took RNA transcripts and amplified the TCR beta CDR3 regions from them. The primer set for the first-round RT-PCR of the TCR CDR3 was HTBI. TCRdb fed the multiplex PCR reads into MiXCR, producing one record per CDR3 protein. The sample consists of hundreds of thousands of distinct CDR3 sequences, 35% to 40% of them appearing once. Each diagnosis drew on symptoms, thyroxine, TRAb, thyroid ultrasound and orbital computed tomography findings. The CDR3 length is 14 residues. CDR1 and CDR2 from the germline V gene are SGHTS and YDEGEE. The J segment lost 3 bases and the V segment lost 7 bases, leaving 9 bases of the junction unmatched.

The V and J genes are TRBV5-8 and TRBJ2-7; 8 bases align to TRBD2. The sample was blood. The source is a young man with Graves' hyperthyroidism. DNA of the CDR3: TGTGCCAGCGGAAGAGCGGGGGCCTACTACGAGCAGTACTTC. It yields the protein CASGRAGAYYEQYF.